Listed below are T cell receptor beta chains from one sample, sequenced in a study of tumor-infiltrating lymphocytes in primary liver carcinoma. One entry per CDR3 protein, called by TCRdb with MiXCR from the multiplex PCR reads. The sample carries fewer than 350,000 distinct CDR3 sequences, more than 55% recorded once. The sample taken for sequencing was peripheral blood. The source of these receptors is a man aged 35 to 55 with primary liver carcinoma and hepatitis B virus infection. The CDR3 runs from the conserved cysteine through the conserved F or W. D genes are given only for firm matches. Size is stated for part of the rows, as once, few or many counts, or as a class when the clone is expanded.

>TRBJ2-6|TRBD1|TRBV5-1|few
CASRFTGTGSSGANVLTF
TGCGCCAGCAGGTTTACCGGGACAGGGAGTTCTGGGGCCAACGTCCTGACTTTC
>TRBJ2-1|TRBD2|TRBV6-5|many
CASTPAGVDEQFF
TGTGCCAGCACTCCAGCGGGAGTGGATGAGCAGTTCTTC
>TRBJ2-1|.|TRBV7-9|few
CASSLDRGSDEQFF
TGTGCCAGCAGCTTAGATAGGGGGTCGGATGAGCAGTTCTTC
>TRBJ2-7|.|TRBV12-2|.
CASRPPGVRSSYEQYF
TGTGCAAGTCGCCCCCCGGGGGTCCGGAGCTCCTACGAGCAGTACTTC
>TRBJ2-3|.|TRBV29-1|.
CSVEMADRSADTQYF
TGCAGCGTTGAAATGGCGGACCGTAGCGCAGATACGCAATATTTT
>TRBJ2-3|TRBD2|TRBV29-1|many
CSVGTSGRTDTQYF
TGCAGCGTTGGAACTAGCGGGAGGACAGATACGCAGTATTTT
>TRBJ1-1|TRBD1|TRBV28|.
CASSPRAGGRAEAFF
TGTGCCAGCAGTCCCAGGGCAGGGGGCAGGGCTGAAGCTTTCTTT
>TRBJ2-3|TRBD2|TRBV29-1|.
CSVRGLAGGRADMQYF
TGCAGCGTCCGGGGACTAGCGGGAGGTAGGGCAGATATGCAGTATTTT
>TRBJ2-2|.|TRBV11-2|many
CASSLVTYTGELFF
TGTGCCAGCAGCTTAGTAACATACACCGGGGAGCTGTTTTTT
>TRBJ2-3|TRBD2|TRBV29-1|once
CSAQRGGTGAQYF
TGCAGCGCCCAGCGGGGGGGCACAGGTGCGCAGTATTTT
>TRBJ2-1|.|TRBV30|many
CAWVEYNEQFF
TGTGCCTGGGTGGAATACAATGAGCAGTTCTTC
>TRBJ1-3|TRBD1|TRBV6-5|.
CANGRQGDSGNTIYF
TGTGCCAACGGACGACAGGGGGACTCTGGAAACACCATATATTTT
>TRBJ1-4|.|TRBV28|few
CASSLFQTRNEKLFF
TGTGCCAGCAGTTTATTCCAAACAAGGAATGAAAAACTGTTTTTT
>TRBJ1-1|.|TRBV2|few
CASSDEVNTEAFF
TGTGCCAGCAGTGATGAGGTGAACACTGAAGCTTTCTTT
>TRBJ1-2|TRBD1|TRBV29-1|.
CSVDRQGHGCTF
TGCAGCGTTGATCGACAGGGGCATGGTTGCACCTTC
>TRBJ2-3|TRBD2|TRBV5-4|many
CASSFGLADFTDTQYF
TGTGCCAGCAGTTTCGGGCTAGCGGACTTCACAGATACGCAGTATTTT
>TRBJ2-1|.|TRBV11-1|.
CASSPIEGAYYNGQFF
TGTGCCAGCAGCCCCATAGAGGGAGCATATTACAATGGGCAGTTCTTC
>TRBJ1-3|.|TRBV6-1|many
CASNMVPETTIYF
TGTGCCAGCAATATGGTACCGGAGACCACCATATATTTT
>TRBJ2-3|TRBD2|TRBV28|.
CASSRREGRVRDTQYF
TGTGCCAGCAGTAGGCGGGAGGGCCGGGTGAGAGATACGCAGTATTTT
>TRBJ1-1|.|TRBV5-4|.
CASSLPGISMNTEAFF
TGTGCCAGCAGCCTCCCCGGGATATCTATGAACACTGAAGCTTTCTTT
>TRBJ2-1|TRBD2|TRBV11-2|.
CASSPLAGDDNGQFF
TGTGCCAGCAGCCCTCTAGCGGGAGACGACAATGGACAGTTCTTC
>TRBJ2-7|TRBD2|TRBV6-2/TRBV6-3|many
CASSSLLAGGPRVEQYF
TGTGCCAGCAGCTCACTACTAGCGGGAGGGCCTCGTGTTGAGCAGTACTTC
>TRBJ2-2|.|TRBV11-2|few
CASSRGTLRGAGELFF
TGTGCCAGCAGCCGAGGGACATTAAGGGGTGCAGGGGAGCTGTTTTTT
>TRBJ1-6|.|TRBV6-5|.
CASGNSRPPVNNSPLHF
TGTGCCAGCGGAAACAGCCGGCCCCCCGTTAATAATTCACCCCTCCACTTT
>TRBJ1-5|TRBD1|TRBV10-2|.
CASSENRGQGNEPQHF
TGCGCCAGCAGTGAAAACAGGGGGCAGGGCAATGAGCCCCAGCATTTT
>TRBJ2-5|TRBD2|TRBV6-1|many
CASSLAAQETQYF
TGTGCCAGCAGCCTAGCGGCTCAAGAGACCCAGTACTTC
>TRBJ2-5|TRBD2|TRBV29-1|many
CSVGGGRGETQYF
TGCAGCGTTGGCGGGGGGCGAGGGGAGACCCAGTACTTC
>TRBJ2-1|TRBD2|TRBV12-3/TRBV12-4|.
CARLGLAGEQFF
TGTGCCCGCCTGGGGCTAGCGGGGGAGCAGTTCTTC
>TRBJ2-3|.|TRBV12-3/TRBV12-4|many
CASSLGRVGTDTQYF
TGTGCCAGCAGTTTAGGGCGGGTGGGCACAGATACGCAGTATTTT
>TRBJ1-1|TRBD1|TRBV24-1|.
CATSDAGTGDTEAFF
TGTGCCACCAGTGATGCTGGGACAGGGGACACTGAAGCTTTCTTC
>TRBJ1-3|.|TRBV12-3/TRBV12-4|.
CASSSWDISGNTIYF
TGTGCCAGCAGTTCCTGGGACATCTCTGGAAACACCATATATTTT
>TRBJ2-1|TRBD1|TRBV4-1|.
CATSQKILGTGHNEQFF
TGCGCCACCAGTCAAAAAATTCTAGGGACAGGACACAATGAGCAGTTCTTC
>TRBJ2-7|.|TRBV6-5|.
CASRREGSYEQYF
TGTGCCAGTAGGCGGGAAGGTTCCTACGAGCAGTACTTC